The sequence of this TCR beta chain was determined in a study of cytomegalovirus exposure and HLA in healthy donors. Study-level information: The 90 to 150 validation repertoires used a platform that matched the one used for the roughly 700 first-cohort repertoires, as a later analysis reported. General study results and limits: Reports showed the classifier diagnosing cytomegalovirus status with high specificity and sensitivity.

The assay was immunoSEQ multiplex PCR, and TCRdb's table has in-frame clones only and misses some. The sample records fewer than 200,000 clones, 85% to 90% being singletons. A remark on this clone: The antigen is unknown.

The V gene end was trimmed by 4 bases and the J gene end by 1 base; junction bases not matched to a gene: 4. The CDR3 totals 14 residues. Germline CDR1 is SQVTM and CDR2 is ANQGSEA. Material: PBMCs. The clonotype was recovered from a man between 18 and 29 years old in good health and CMV-seropositive. This chain connects TRBV29-1 to TRBJ2-3; TRBD2 matches 8 bases. CDR3 in DNA: TGCAGCGTTGTGGAACTAGCGGGCACAGATACGCAGTATTTT. This translates into CSVVELAGTDTQYF.